These 23 T cell receptor beta chains originate from one sample sequenced in a study of blood T cell repertoires in COVID-19. The assay was immunoSEQ multiplex PCR, and TCRdb's table has in-frame clones only and misses some. In the table there are about 98,000 clones, approximately 88% of which are singletons. The sample was peripheral blood. These receptors were collected from a human donor in a cohort sampled during active COVID-19.

CDR3 residues: CASSHNRGQGQPQHF. The CDR3 nucleotides are TGCGCCAGCAGCCATAACAGGGGGCAGGGGCAGCCCCAGCATTTT. The V call is TRBV4-3, the J call TRBJ1-5, with 9 bases that match TRBD1. The V gene end was trimmed by 3 bases and the J gene end by 7 bases; junction bases not matched to a gene: 7. This CDR3 has 15 residues. Germline V lookup: CDR1 LGHNA, CDR2 YSLEER.

CDR3 amino acids: CSVERRGGLETQYF. The CDR3 nucleotides read TGCAGCGTTGAGCGGCGGGGGGGCCTGGAGACCCAGTACTTC. The rearrangement links TRBV29-1 to TRBJ2-5; 9 nucleotides match TRBD2. The junction had 7 bases not matched to a gene; V was cut back by 3 bases and J by 5 bases. Germline CDR1 SQVTM, CDR2 ANQGSEA. The CDR3 totals 14 residues.

This clone occurred a few times. The J gene is TRBJ2-7, the V gene TRBV6-5, with 9 bases identical to TRBD1. V lost 5 bases, J lost 5 bases, and 7 bases stayed unmatched. Germline CDR1 MNHEY, CDR2 SVGAGI. The CDR3 contains 14 residues. DNA of the CDR3: TGTGCCAGCAGTCGGAGACAGGGGGTGGACGAGCAGTACTTC. Protein product: CASSRRQGVDEQYF.

The CDR3 spells CASLQGPYGYTF. The CDR3 coding sequence is TGTGCCAGCTTACAGGGGCCCTATGGCTACACCTTC. This chain joins TRBV19 and TRBJ1-2, with TRBD1 matching 7 bases. The CDR3 is 12 residues long. V shed 9 bases and J 4 bases; nucleotides not matched to a gene: 5. The germline V gene has CDR1 LNHDA and CDR2 SQIVND (reference sequence).

The chain combines TRBV7-9 with TRBJ1-1; 12 bases fit TRBD1. Germline-derived CDR1 and CDR2 are SEHNR and FQNEAQ (reference sequence). This CDR3 is 14 amino acids long. The V segment lost 1 base and the J segment 11 bases; nucleotides outside the gene matches: 5. The CDR3 sequence is CASSLGGTGGTAFF. In DNA, the CDR3 is TGTGCCAGCAGCTTAGGCGGGACAGGGGGCACTGCTTTCTTT. The variable domain in full, with the rest retrieved from reference TRBV7-9 and TRBJ1-1, is DTGVSQNPRHKITKRGQNVTFRCDPISEHNRLYWYRQTLGQGPEFLTYFQNEAQLEKSRLLSDRFSAERPKGSFSTLEIQRTEQGDSAMYLCASSLGGTGGTAFFGQGTRLTVV.

V gene TRBV2 combines with J gene TRBJ1-5, with 8 bases fitting TRBD1. This CDR3 spans 15 amino acids. Germline-derived CDR1 and CDR2 are SNHLY and FYNNEI. V shed 4 bases, J shed 4 bases, and the junction held 6 bases outside the gene matches. CDR3: CASSAAGGWNQPQHF. The CDR3 DNA is TGTGCCAGCAGTGCGGCAGGGGGCTGGAATCAGCCCCAGCATTTT.

The rearrangement uses TRBV5-5 and TRBJ1-5; D not resolved. V lost 4 bases and J 9 bases, leaving 17 bases between the germline ends. CDR1 is SGHKS, CDR2 YYEKEE, per germline (reference sequence). This CDR3 is built from 14 residues. In DNA form, the CDR3 reads TGTGCCAGCAGCGACGGACGGGGATACGGGCCCCAGCATTTT. Amino acid sequence: CASSDGRGYGPQHF.

Written as DNA, the CDR3 is TGTGCCAGCAGCCCCGACAGGGCCTACGAGCAGTACTTC. Residues: CASSPDRAYEQYF. The rearrangement uses TRBV7-8 and TRBJ2-7; TRBD1 agrees at 7 bases. Germline V gene data show CDR1 as SGHVS and CDR2 as FQNEAQ. CDR3 length: 13 residues. V was pared by 5 bases and J by 2 bases, with 3 bases of the junction left unmatched. The variable domain in full, with the rest retrieved from reference TRBV7-8 and TRBJ2-7, is GAGVSQSPRYKVAKRGQDVALRCDPISGHVSLFWYQQALGQGPEFLTYFQNEAQLDKSGLPSDRFFAERPEGSVSTLKIQRTQQEDSAVYLCASSPDRAYEQYFGPGTRLTVT.

This chain links TRBV7-2 with TRBJ2-2, with D unresolved. The V end lost 2 bases, the J end lost 0 bases, and 10 bases lay between the germline ends. Germline loops: CDR1 SGHTA, CDR2 FQGNSA. The CDR3 is 16 residues long. The CDR3 spells CASSLNSGANTGELFF. DNA of the CDR3: TGTGCCAGCAGCTTAAATTCCGGAGCGAACACCGGGGAGCTGTTTTTT.

This clone was observed a handful of times. At the DNA level, this CDR3 is encoded by other sequences in the same sample as well. In DNA form, the CDR3 reads TGTGCCAGCAGCTTGGAATTAGGGACAGGGTCCTACGAGCAGTACTTC. It encodes CASSLELGTGSYEQYF. The J gene is TRBJ2-7, the V gene TRBV5-5, with TRBD1 identical over 9 bases. This CDR3 has 16 residues. J lost 1 base, V lost 0 bases, and 5 bases had no gene match. Per germline, CDR1 SGHKS and CDR2 YYEKEE (reference sequence).

The sample holds a few counts of this clone. The CDR3 DNA follows: TGTGCCAGCAGTTACGGGGGCAGCTATGGCTACACCTTC. Its translation is CASSYGGSYGYTF. The chain joins TRBV6-2 or TRBV6-3 to TRBJ1-2; tentative D call: TRBD1 (6 bases). The CDR3 covers 13 residues. Trimming shortened V by 2 bases and J by 4 bases, and 8 bases separated the two germline ends. The germline V gene encodes CDR1 MNHEY and CDR2 SVGEGT.

This chain links TRBV30 with TRBJ2-5, with 7 bases identical to TRBD2. CDR1 and CDR2 (germline): GTSNPN, SVGIG (reference sequence). The CDR3 length is 15 residues. J gave up 1 base and V 8 bases, and 13 bases lay outside the gene matches. CDR3 coding DNA: TGTGCCGGGCGGGGTAAAGCGGGGTCCCAAGAGACCCAGTACTTC. The encoded protein is CAGRGKAGSQETQYF. The full variable domain, in which reference TRBV30 and TRBJ2-5 provide the parts outside the CDR3, is SQTIHQWPATLVQPVGSPLSLECTVEGTSNPNLYWYRQAAGRGLQLLFYSVGIGQISSEVPQNLSASRPQDRQFILSSKKLLLSDSGFYLCAGRGKAGSQETQYFGPGTRLLVL.

This clone was detected once. V is TRBV10-3 and J is TRBJ1-1; maybe TRBD1 (6 bases). V was trimmed by 4 bases and J by 1 base, leaving 16 bases between them. The CDR3 sequence is 16 residues long. CDR1 ENHRY and CDR2 SYGVKD come from the germline V gene. The CDR3 DNA reads as TGTGCCATCAGTGGCAGGGGTAACCTGGGGAACACTGAAGCTTTCTTT. Encoded protein: CAISGRGNLGNTEAFF.

This clone showed up just a few times. This sequence joins TRBV5-1 and TRBJ2-3; TRBD1 is a possible D gene (6 bases). The germline V gene encodes CDR1 SGHRS and CDR2 YFSETQ. With 4 bases removed from V and 1 base from J, the gap between germline ends came to 16 bases. The CDR3 covers 16 residues. The CDR3 region is CASSRGQLGGTDTQYF. CDR3 bases: TGCGCCAGCAGCCGAGGACAGCTGGGTGGCACAGATACGCAGTATTTT.

V is TRBV28 and J is TRBJ1-2, with D possibly TRBD1 on 5 matching bases. CDR1 and CDR2 (germline): MDHEN, SYDVKM. V shed 7 bases and J shed 9 bases, with 15 bases lying between them. The CDR3 covers 12 residues. The chain's CDR3 is CASKEQARRYTF. DNA of the CDR3: TGTGCCAGCAAGGAACAGGCCCGGCGCTACACCTTC.

The gene calls are TRBV19 and TRBJ2-7; 7 bases line up with TRBD1. The length of the CDR3 is 15 residues. V shed 6 bases, J shed 1 base, and the junction held 9 bases outside the gene matches. CDR1 LNHDA and CDR2 SQIVND come from the germline V gene (reference sequence). The CDR3 DNA reads as TGTGCCAGTAGCGCAGACAACAGGGGATCCTACGAGCAGTACTTC. Protein: CASSADNRGSYEQYF.

The chain carries TRBV18 and TRBJ2-1; D remains ambiguous. There are 13 residues in the CDR3. The V end lost 2 bases, the J end lost 4 bases, and 6 bases lay between the germline ends. Germline CDR1 KGHSH, CDR2 LQKENI. This chain's CDR3 is CASSPTAYNEQFF. The CDR3 DNA is TGTGCCAGCTCACCAACAGCATACAATGAGCAGTTCTTC. Combining the CDR3 with reference TRBV18 and TRBJ2-1 gives the whole variable domain NAGVMQNPRHLVRRRGQEARLRCSPMKGHSHVYWYRQLPEEGLKFMVYLQKENIIDESGMPKERFSAEFPKEGPSILRIQQVVRGDSAAYFCASSPTAYNEQFFGPGTRLTVL.

The chain joins TRBV7-3 to TRBJ1-6; D is perhaps TRBD1 (6 bases). Trimming shortened V by 2 bases and J by 8 bases, and 10 bases separated the two germline ends. Germline V gene data show CDR1 as SGHTA and CDR2 as FQGTGA. The CDR3 runs to 14 residues. The CDR3 region has the DNA TGTGCCAGCAGCTTAGCAGGGGACCATTCACCCCTCCACTTT. The encoded protein is CASSLAGDHSPLHF.

The chain combines TRBV7-3 with TRBJ1-1; TRBD1 agrees at 7 bases. Germline V gene lookup returns CDR1 SGHTA and CDR2 FQGTGA. The CDR3 spans 17 residues. Germline trimming cut 5 bases from V and 0 bases from J; bases unmatched to any gene: 12. The CDR3 nucleotides are TGTGCCAGCAGCCTACAACCGGGACAGATAATGAACACTGAAGCTTTCTTT. Translation: CASSLQPGQIMNTEAFF.

This rearrangement joins TRBV30 to TRBJ1-4; maybe TRBD1 (5 bases). Trimming removed 1 base from V and 0 bases from J, with 6 bases in between. The CDR3 totals 14 residues. Per the germline V gene, CDR1 is GTSNPN and CDR2 is SVGIG (reference sequence). CDR3 nucleotides: TGTGCCTGGAGTGCGACAGCAACTAATGAAAAACTGTTTTTT. Translated, it gives CAWSATATNEKLFF.

The chain recombines TRBV11-2 with TRBJ1-1, with D possibly being TRBD1 (5 bases). The V gene's germline CDR1 is SGHAT and CDR2 FQNNGV. The CDR3 is made up of 17 amino acids. With 3 bases removed from V and 6 bases from J, the gap between germline ends came to 23 bases. For the CDR3, the DNA is TGTGCCAGCAGCTTTGCGATCAAAAGGGGCGGTGGAGCTGAAGCTTTCTTT. Translating it yields CASSFAIKRGGGAEAFF.

This sequence joins TRBV6-2 or TRBV6-3 and TRBJ1-2; 10 bases are shared with TRBD1. The ends lost 6 bases at V and 8 bases at J; junction bases unmatched: 15. This CDR3 is 16 amino acids long. Germline CDR1 is MNHEY and CDR2 is SVGEGT. CDR3 DNA sequence: TGTGCCAGCAGCGCCGGGACAGGGGCGGGTGCCGGCGGCTACACCTTC. Residues: CASSAGTGAGAGGYTF.

This chain joins TRBV11-2 and TRBJ2-1, with D possibly matching TRBD2 (6 bases). V shed 4 bases and J shed 3 bases, with 10 bases lying between them. This CDR3 is built from 14 residues. Germline V lookup: CDR1 SGHAT, CDR2 FQNNGV. The CDR3 bases are TGTGCCAGCAGCTCCTTGGGGGGCTACAATGAGCAGTTCTTC. It yields the protein CASSSLGGYNEQFF.